The source of this T cell receptor (beta chain) is a study of cytomegalovirus exposure and HLA in healthy donors. The donors gave bone marrow, and they were healthy. Donors were ostensibly healthy at sampling, although undocumented immune exposures were probable. Use of 60 Vbeta and 13 Jbeta primers characterized the PCR. Clones were sequenced by immunoSEQ multiplex PCR, and TCRdb holds only the in-frame ones, with some missing. The sample lists roughly 190,000 clones, 77% occurring once. The sample was PBMCs. This receptor was identified in a female donor in good health and CMV-seronegative.

In DNA, the CDR3 is TGTGCCAGTCGAGGACAGCAGAGCTCCTATAATTCACCCCTCCACTTT. Translated: CASRGQQSSYNSPLHF. The rearrangement joins TRBV19 to TRBJ1-6; a possible D gene is TRBD1 (6 bases). Germline CDR1 is LNHDA and CDR2 is SQIVND (reference sequence). With 8 bases removed from V and 0 bases from J, the gap between germline ends came to 14 bases. This CDR3 is built from 16 residues.